One and the same sample provided the 21 T cell receptor beta chains below, sequenced in a study of T cell repertoires and HLA-DP antigens. Generated by immunoSEQ multiplex PCR, the TCRdb table keeps only in-frame clones and is missing some. The sample lists 90,000 to 130,000 clones; around 93% were seen once. These receptors' antigens are unknown. The sample consisted of CD4+ T cells from PBMCs. These receptors all come from a woman between 18 and 29 years old in good health and CMV-seronegative.

The CDR3 DNA reads as TGTGCCAGCTCACCGACAGTTCTCGCGAACACCGGGGAGCTGTTTTTT. This codes for CASSPTVLANTGELFF. This sequence joins TRBV18 and TRBJ2-2; tentative D call: TRBD1 (5 bases). The V gene's germline CDR1 is KGHSH and CDR2 LQKENI. The CDR3 runs 16 residues. The V end lost 3 bases, the J end lost 0 bases, and 11 bases lay between the germline ends.

This sequence joins TRBV11-2 and TRBJ1-1; D is undetermined. Germline loops: CDR1 SGHAT, CDR2 FQNNGV. The CDR3 has 12 residues. Trimming shortened V by 5 bases and J by 8 bases, and 12 bases separated the two germline ends. In DNA, the CDR3 is TGTGCCAGCAGCCCCCGGAGGATAGAAGCTTTCTTT. It encodes CASSPRRIEAFF. Complete variable domain (other parts from reference TRBV11-2 and TRBJ1-1): EAGVAQSPRYKIIEKRQSVAFWCNPISGHATLYWYQQILGQGPKLLIQFQNNGVVDDSQLPKDRFSAERLKGVDSTLKIQPAKLEDSAVYLCASSPRRIEAFFGQGTRLTVV.

This clone was detected only once. This CDR3 reads CAWKAGTANYGYTF. The CDR3 coding sequence is TGTGCCTGGAAGGCGGGGACAGCTAACTATGGCTACACCTTC. The chain employs TRBV30 and TRBJ1-2; 7 bases align to TRBD1. V dropped 4 bases and J dropped 0; count of bases not matched to a gene: 5. Germline CDR1 GTSNPN, CDR2 SVGIG (reference sequence). This CDR3 contains 14 residues.

V gene TRBV4-2 combines with J gene TRBJ2-1; 13 bases fit TRBD2. CDR3 length equals 17 residues. Looked up from germline, CDR1 is LGHNA and CDR2 is YNFKEQ. After removal of 3 bases from V and 8 bases from J, the junction contained 10 bases not matched to a gene. The CDR3 is CASSQGPGLAGPHEQFF. The CDR3 DNA sequence: TGTGCCAGCAGCCAGGGACCGGGACTAGCGGGACCCCATGAGCAGTTCTTC.

The rearrangement joins TRBV11-2 to TRBJ2-5; D is possibly TRBD2 (6 bases). The CDR3 is 13 amino acids. Germline V gene data show CDR1 as SGHAT and CDR2 as FQNNGV. V gave up 5 bases and J gave up 5 bases, with 12 bases separating them. CDR3: CASSVGAGETQYF. The CDR3 bases are TGTGCCAGCAGCGTAGGGGCGGGGGAGACCCAGTACTTC.

This chain joins TRBV11-2 and TRBJ2-1; TRBD2 matches at 8 bases. This CDR3 comprises 14 residues. In germline, CDR1 is SGHAT, CDR2 FQNNGV. J was trimmed by 15 bases and V by 0 bases; bases with no gene match: 10. CDR3 in amino acids: CASSLDPARREVFF. In nucleotides, the CDR3 is TGTGCCAGCAGCTTAGATCCGGCCCGGCGGGAGGTGTTCTTC.

This chain joins TRBV10-3 and TRBJ1-1; tentatively, D is TRBD1 (5 bases). V lost 10 bases and J 0 bases, leaving 21 bases between the germline ends. The CDR3 is 16 residues long. Looked up from germline, CDR1 is ENHRY and CDR2 is SYGVKD. Written as DNA, the CDR3 is TGTGCCACCAGAGGGGCGAACACGCGCATGAACACTGAAGCTTTCTTT. Its translation: CATRGANTRMNTEAFF.

The CDR3 nucleotides are TGCGCCAGCAGCCAAGGAATTGCGGAATCTGGCTACACCTTC. Protein sequence: CASSQGIAESGYTF. The rearrangement joins TRBV4-3 to TRBJ1-2; D call uncertain. Per the germline V gene, CDR1 is LGHNA and CDR2 is YSLEER. The CDR3 spans 14 residues. The ends were cut back, 1 base at V and 7 bases at J, with 13 bases in the middle.

This chain joins TRBV5-1 and TRBJ1-5; D is uncertain. This CDR3 has 13 residues. V was clipped by 1 base and J by 7 bases, with 9 bases between them. Germline V lookup: CDR1 SGHRS, CDR2 YFSETQ. Here the CDR3 DNA reads TGCGCCAGCAGCTTGAGCCGCGGCCAGCCCCAGCATTTT. Translating it yields CASSLSRGQPQHF. Together with reference TRBV5-1 and TRBJ1-5, the CDR3 gives the full variable domain: KAGVTQTPRYLIKTRGQQVTLSCSPISGHRSVSWYQQTPGQGLQFLFEYFSETQRNKGNFPGRFSGRQFSNSRSEMNVSTLELGDSALYLCASSLSRGQPQHFGDGTRLSIL.

The chain couples TRBV30 to TRBJ1-6, with 7 bases identical to TRBD1. This CDR3 spans 13 amino acids. Germline lookup yields CDR1 GTSNPN and CDR2 SVGIG (reference sequence). Trimming cost V 4 bases and J 4 bases; bases outside gene matches: 1. CDR3 amino acids: CAWTGQYNSPLHF. The CDR3 coding sequence is TGTGCCTGGACGGGACAGTATAATTCACCCCTCCACTTT.

The V and J genes are TRBV7-9 and TRBJ2-3; 7 bases fit TRBD2. This CDR3 has 14 residues. CDR1 SEHNR and CDR2 FQNEAQ come from the germline V gene (reference sequence). J was trimmed by 3 bases and V by 5 bases; bases with no gene match: 5. Here the CDR3 DNA reads TGTGCCAGCAGCCTTATGCGGGAGACAGATACGCAGTATTTT. This gives the protein CASSLMRETDTQYF.

The genes are TRBV6-1 and TRBJ1-5; tentative D call: TRBD1 (5 bases). CDR3 size: 12 residues. Trimming cost V 3 bases and J 6 bases, with 6 bases left between them. CDR1 and CDR2 from the germline V gene are MNHNS and SASEGT. CDR3 DNA sequence: TGTGCCAGCAGTGAGGGGGGTCAGCCCCAGCATTTT. It encodes CASSEGGQPQHF.

The rearrangement links TRBV28 to TRBJ2-5; D is possibly TRBD1 (7 bases). This CDR3 comprises 15 residues. V lost 6 bases and J lost 1, with 15 bases in between. CDR1 MDHEN and CDR2 SYDVKM come from the germline V gene. In DNA, the CDR3 is TGTGCCAGCAGCAACAGGGGAGGAATCCAAGAGACCCAGTACTTC. Its protein is CASSNRGGIQETQYF.

The V call is TRBV5-1, the J call TRBJ1-2; 10 bases agree with TRBD1. V was pared by 3 bases and J by 7 bases, with 9 bases of the junction left unmatched. This CDR3 has 15 residues. Germline V gives CDR1 SGHRS, CDR2 YFSETQ. Here the CDR3 DNA reads TGCGCCAGCAGCTACGGACAGGGGGTTATGGTTGGCTACACCTTC. Amino acid sequence: CASSYGQGVMVGYTF. The full variable domain, rest sourced from reference TRBV5-1 and TRBJ1-2, is KAGVTQTPRYLIKTRGQQVTLSCSPISGHRSVSWYQQTPGQGLQFLFEYFSETQRNKGNFPGRFSGRQFSNSRSEMNVSTLELGDSALYLCASSYGQGVMVGYTFGSGTRLTVV.

The CDR3 DNA is TGCGCCAGCAGCTCCGGGTGGGGAGATACGCAGTATTTT. It yields the protein CASSSGWGDTQYF. The chain links TRBV5-1 to TRBJ2-3, with D unresolved. V was trimmed by 3 bases and J by 5 bases, leaving 10 bases between them. Germline loops: CDR1 SGHRS, CDR2 YFSETQ. CDR3 length equals 13 residues. The variable domain in full, with the rest retrieved from reference TRBV5-1 and TRBJ2-3, is KAGVTQTPRYLIKTRGQQVTLSCSPISGHRSVSWYQQTPGQGLQFLFEYFSETQRNKGNFPGRFSGRQFSNSRSEMNVSTLELGDSALYLCASSSGWGDTQYFGPGTRLTVL.

As DNA, the CDR3 is TGTGCCAGCAGTTTTGGGGACAGGGGCGAAAAACTGTTTTTT. Protein sequence: CASSFGDRGEKLFF. The chain couples TRBV6-6 to TRBJ1-4; 10 bases are shared with TRBD1. CDR1 is MNHNY, CDR2 SVGAGI, per germline (reference sequence). The ends lost 4 bases at V and 8 bases at J; junction bases unmatched: 4. CDR3 length equals 14 residues.

The chain couples TRBV2 to TRBJ2-3, with 7 bases aligning to TRBD1. CDR1 is SNHLY, CDR2 FYNNEI, per germline. V was pared by 7 bases and J by 1 base, with 14 bases of the junction left unmatched. The CDR3 length is 17 residues. The CDR3 DNA reads TGTGCCAGCATGCTTCCCCTGGACAGGAGTCGCACAGATACGCAGTATTTT. It codes for CASMLPLDRSRTDTQYF.

This clone was counted once. The V and J genes are TRBV7-2 and TRBJ1-1, with 7 positions matching TRBD1. V was clipped by 5 bases and J by 0 bases; unmatched bases: 9. Germline V lookup: CDR1 SGHTA, CDR2 FQGNSA. This CDR3 has 16 residues. The CDR3 here is CASSPFRTGVNTEAFF. The CDR3 nucleotides are TGTGCCAGCAGCCCGTTCAGGACAGGCGTGAACACTGAAGCTTTCTTT.

The genes are TRBV27 and TRBJ2-7; D may correspond to TRBD1 or TRBD2 (5 bases each). The V gene lost 1 base and the J gene lost 2 bases, with 9 bases spanning the gap. The CDR3 contains 14 residues. From germline, CDR1 is MNHEY and CDR2 SMNVEV (reference sequence). The CDR3 loop reads CASSLFGAPYEQYF. DNA of the CDR3: TGTGCCAGCAGTTTATTCGGGGCCCCCTACGAGCAGTACTTC.

CDR3 sequence (DNA): TGTGCCAGCAGTTCGAGCGGGAGTAGGACAGATACGCAGTATTTT. Translation gives CASSSSGSRTDTQYF. The chain has TRBV27 and TRBJ2-3; 8 bases are a match to TRBD2. CDR1 is MNHEY and CDR2 is SMNVEV in the germline V gene (reference sequence). Losses at the gene ends were 4 bases for V and 3 bases for J; bases not matched to a gene: 6. This CDR3 spans 15 amino acids.

The chain links TRBV30 to TRBJ1-1; D gene uncertain. Germline V lookup: CDR1 GTSNPN, CDR2 SVGIG (reference sequence). The V end lost 2 bases, the J end lost 0 bases, and 7 bases lay between the germline ends. The CDR3 is 13 amino acids. CDR3 in amino acids: CAWSTRLNTEAFF. CDR3 nucleotide sequence: TGTGCCTGGAGTACCCGCCTGAACACTGAAGCTTTCTTT.